Each of the 14 T cell receptor beta chains below was sequenced from the same sample in a study of metastatic and nonmetastatic thyroid tumors. No treatment had been given to any patient before thyroid surgery. TCRdb reanalyzed the PCR reads via MiXCR. In the table there are 39,000 or so clones, 15% to 20% of which are singletons. The sample consisted of blood. The origin of the receptors is a female donor with papillary thyroid cancer or a benign thyroid nodule (not recorded which). Some clones in this sample may be carry-over from other donors' samples.

V and J are TRBV11-2 and TRBJ1-1; 7 nucleotides align to TRBD1. Germline loops: CDR1 SGHAT, CDR2 FQNNGV. With 0 bases clipped from V and 1 base from J, the junction kept 11 bases outside the gene matches. This CDR3 comprises 18 residues. This CDR3 is CASSLEGQGDYRNTEAFF. The CDR3 DNA is TGTGCCAGCAGCTTAGAGGGGCAGGGGGATTATAGGAACACTGAAGCTTTCTTT.

Only a few counts were recorded for this clone. The genes are TRBV10-1 and TRBJ2-7; D is perhaps TRBD2 (7 bases). The CDR3 has 14 residues. The V end lost 4 bases, the J end lost 2 bases, and 12 bases lay between the germline ends. Germline V CDR1 and CDR2: WNHNN, SYGVQD (reference sequence). In nucleotides, the CDR3 is TGCGCCAGCAGTGCTGGGAGGGGGGCCTACGAGCAGTACTTC. Translation gives CASSAGRGAYEQYF.

This clone has a count of ten or more. A much larger clone lies a single base off, so this may be a read error. This same CDR3 is encoded by further DNA sequences in the sample. The CDR3, as DNA: TGTGCCAGCAACCAGGGTGATACGCAGTATTTT. Its translation: CASNQGDTQYF. This rearrangement joins TRBV27 to TRBJ2-3; maybe TRBD1 (5 bases). The germline V and J ends were trimmed by 7 bases and 6 bases, with 8 bases remaining between them. Per the germline V gene, CDR1 is MNHEY and CDR2 is SMNVEV (reference sequence). The CDR3 length is 11 residues.

This clone has at least ten counts. The V and J genes are TRBV7-3 and TRBJ2-1; D is unresolved. Trimming pared 5 bases from V and 10 bases from J, leaving 15 bases between. Germline CDR1 is SGHTA and CDR2 is FQGTGA. This CDR3 contains 13 residues. CDR3 loop: CASSVNKLGEQFF. The DNA of the CDR3 is TGTGCCAGCAGCGTAAACAAGCTTGGGGAGCAGTTCTTC.

This clone has at least ten counts. This chain links TRBV20-1 with TRBJ2-5, with 8 bases matching TRBD2. This CDR3 has 15 amino acids. Germline assignment: CDR1 DFQATT and CDR2 SNEGSKA (reference sequence). V lost 0 bases and J lost 5; bases outside the gene matches: 8. The CDR3 sequence is CSARDGTRDWETQYF. Written as DNA, the CDR3 is TGCAGTGCTAGAGACGGGACTAGGGACTGGGAGACCCAGTACTTC.

Comment on this clone: Compared with germline, one end of the junction differs, possibly owing to a read error. The chain combines TRBV28 with TRBJ2-7, with TRBD1 matching over 8 bases. Germline V gene data show CDR1 as MDHEN and CDR2 as SYDVKM. The CDR3 is 14 residues long. CDR3 loop: CAISLTGDHYEQYF. DNA of the CDR3: TGTGCCATCAGTTTGACAGGGGACCATTACGAGCAGTACTTC.

This clone was counted many times. The J gene is TRBJ1-1, the V gene TRBV18; D gene uncertain. CDR1 and CDR2 from the germline V gene are KGHSH and LQKENI. The CDR3 has 13 amino acids. With 3 bases removed from V and 1 base from J, the gap between germline ends came to 6 bases. CDR3 DNA sequence: TGTGCCAGCTCACCGAGATGGAACACTGAAGCTTTCTTT. It specifies CASSPRWNTEAFF.

The sample holds a few counts of this clone. This chain connects TRBV24-1 to TRBJ2-7; no clear D gene. This CDR3 region has 14 residues. Germline V lookup: CDR1 KGHDR, CDR2 SFDVKD. Trimming took 3 bases from V and 7 from J, leaving 15 bases between them. CDR3 amino acids: CATSDRTAFQEQYV. CDR3 sequence (DNA): TGTGCCACCAGTGATAGGACGGCCTTTCAGGAGCAGTACGTC.

This clone was counted between two and nine times. An end of the junction differs from the germline gene, which may be a read error. The CDR3 DNA reads TGTGCCAGCAGCCTGCGGCCCTCTGGTGCCAACATCCTGACTTTC. It yields the protein CASSLRPSGANILTF. The J gene is TRBJ2-6, the V gene TRBV6-2 or TRBV6-3; D gene ambiguous. Germline values: CDR1 MNHEY, CDR2 SVGEGT. The CDR3 covers 15 residues.

There are many counts of this clone. The sample contains more than one DNA sequence encoding this CDR3. V usage is TRBV18 and J usage is TRBJ2-2, with D possibly being TRBD1 (6 bases). This CDR3 has 15 residues. Trimming stripped 0 bases from V and 4 bases from J, with 9 bases between. CDR1 and CDR2 from the germline V gene are KGHSH and LQKENI. CDR3 amino acids: CASSPPEQGTGELFF. In DNA form, the CDR3 reads TGTGCCAGCTCACCACCGGAACAGGGCACCGGGGAGCTGTTTTTT.

This clone showed up just a few times. The genes are TRBV6-5 and TRBJ2-3; D call uncertain. Germline V gives CDR1 MNHEY, CDR2 SVGAGI. CDR3 length: 15 amino acids. Trimming shortened V by 4 bases and J by 9 bases, and 20 bases separated the two germline ends. CDR3 region: CASSSSAPPEPTQYF. The DNA of the CDR3 is TGTGCCAGCAGTTCCTCGGCTCCTCCTGAACCAACGCAGTATTTT.

The gene calls are TRBV10-1 and TRBJ2-1; D ambiguous. Trimming took off 4 bases at V and 1 base at J, with 8 bases between the two ends. The CDR3 loop spans 14 amino acids. Germline V gene data show CDR1 as WNHNN and CDR2 as SYGVQD (reference sequence). The CDR3 loop is CASSASGSYNEQFF. The CDR3 bases are TGCGCCAGCAGTGCGTCCGGTTCCTACAATGAGCAGTTCTTC.

This clone appeared many times. J is TRBJ1-1 and V is TRBV5-1, with unresolved D. Trimming took 1 base from V and 9 from J, leaving 13 bases between them. The CDR3 is 13 residues long. In germline, CDR1 is SGHRS, CDR2 YFSETQ. The CDR3 region is CASSLSGVGKAFF. CDR3 nucleotide sequence: TGCGCCAGCAGCTTGTCCGGGGTCGGTAAAGCTTTCTTT.

Many counts were recorded for this clone. Given a much more abundant clone one base away, this may be a read error. The chain recombines TRBV28 with TRBJ2-7; 7 bases align to TRBD1. Germline CDR1 MDHEN, CDR2 SYDVKM. J was trimmed by 5 bases and V by 3 bases; bases with no gene match: 4. CDR3 length equals 13 residues. The CDR3 sequence is CASSLRGPDEQYF. The CDR3 bases are TGTGCCAGCAGTTTGAGGGGGCCCGACGAGCAGTACTTC.